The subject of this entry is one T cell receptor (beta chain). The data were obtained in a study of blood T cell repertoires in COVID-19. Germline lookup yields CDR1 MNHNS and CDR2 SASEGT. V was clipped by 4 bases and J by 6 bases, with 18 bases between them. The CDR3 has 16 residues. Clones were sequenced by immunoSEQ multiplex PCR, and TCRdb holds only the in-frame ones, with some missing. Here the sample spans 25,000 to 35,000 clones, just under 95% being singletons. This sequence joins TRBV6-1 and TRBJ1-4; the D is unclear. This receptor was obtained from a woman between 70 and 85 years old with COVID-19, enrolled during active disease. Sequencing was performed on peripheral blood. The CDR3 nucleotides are TGTGCCAGCAGTGCTCTGACGGAGGGTTCCTATGAAAAACTGTTTTTT. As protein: CASSALTEGSYEKLFF.